The rows below give T cell receptor beta chains drawn from one sample of a study of T cell repertoires in cytomegalovirus infection. Antigens for these TCRs are unknown. TCRdb reanalysed the reads using MiXCR and keeps one entry per CDR3 protein. The sample consists of about 920,000 distinct CDR3 sequences, less than 35% of them appearing once. The sample consisted of cultured CD8+ T cells from PBMCs, taken from culture after CMV antigen stimulation. The receptors shown here come from a human donor in good health (CMV status not recorded). Some clones in this sample may be carry-over from other donors' samples. Each CDR3 is given with its conserved first and last residue. D genes are given only for firm matches. Where a row states a size, it is once, few, many or the class of an expanded clone; other rows omit it.

TRBV7-2	many	.	TRBJ2-5	TGTGCCAGCAGCTCGTCCCCGGGACCACAAGAGACCCAGTACTTC	CASSSSPGPQETQYF
TRBV4-3	.	.	TRBJ1-6	TGCGCCAGCAGCCAAGATACGGGGTTAATTAATTCACCCCTCCACTTT	CASSQDTGLINSPLHF
TRBV6-5	.	.	TRBJ1-2	TGTGCCAGCAGTTACTCGTGGACACTAAACTATGGCTACACCTTC	CASSYSWTLNYGYTF
TRBV7-6	many	.	TRBJ1-6	TGTGCCAGCAGCTTAGAATTTCAGGGGTCACCCCTCCACTTT	CASSLEFQGSPLHF
TRBV10-3	few	TRBD2	TRBJ2-3	TGTGCCATCAGTGAGTCAAGGCGGGGGGGCTCTGATACGCAGTATTTT	CAISESRRGGSDTQYF
TRBV3-1	.	.	TRBJ1-1	TGTGCCAGCAGCCAAGACGACCCATTTCATAATGAAGCTTTCTTT	CASSQDDPFHNEAFF
TRBV7-2	many	TRBD2	TRBJ2-7	TGTGCCAGCAGCTTCTTTAGCGGGGAATCCTACGAGCAGTACTTC	CASSFFSGESYEQYF
TRBV12-3/TRBV12-4	.	TRBD1	TRBJ1-5	TGTGCCAGCAAAATGGACAGGGGGGATCAGCCCCAGCATTTT	CASKMDRGDQPQHF
TRBV7-9	.	.	TRBJ1-2	TGTGCCAGCAGCCCGGGGGACGTTACCTATGGCTACACCTTC	CASSPGDVTYGYTF
TRBV11-2	.	.	TRBJ1-5	TGTGCCAGCAGCTTTTCGGCCTCGCGGCCCCAGCATTTT	CASSFSASRPQHF
TRBV6-1	.	.	TRBJ1-5	TGTGCCATCAACAGGGATTATAGCAATCAGCCCCAGCATTTT	CAINRDYSNQPQHF
TRBV20-1	.	.	TRBJ2-7	TGCAGTGCTAGAGAAGAGGGGACCGGGACTTATACCTACAAGCAGTACTTC	CSAREEGTGTYTYKQYF
TRBV12-5	few	.	TRBJ2-1	TGTGCTAGTGGTTTGCGGGGGGCCCCCTACAATGAGCAGTTCTTC	CASGLRGAPYNEQFF
TRBV5-5	.	.	TRBJ2-2	TGTGCCAGCAGCTTGGAGTGGACATTTAACACCGGGGAGCTGTTTTTT	CASSLEWTFNTGELFF
TRBV24-1	.	TRBD1	TRBJ2-3	TGTGCCACCAGGGGACAGGGTGGAACAGATACGCAGTATTTT	CATRGQGGTDTQYF
TRBV7-9	many	.	TRBJ1-2	TGTGCCAGCAGTTTAGAGACAGGATACTATGGCTACACCTTC	CASSLETGYYGYTF
TRBV10-3	.	.	TRBJ1-4	TGTGCCATCAGTGAGTCGAGGCAGGGAGATGAAAAACTGTTTTTT	CAISESRQGDEKLFF
TRBV10-2	few	.	TRBJ2-3	TGCGCCAGCAGGCCCCCCAGCACAGATACGCAGTATTTT	CASRPPSTDTQYF
TRBV27	few	TRBD1	TRBJ1-6	TGTGCCAGCAGTTCCAGGGGGCGCGGAGATTCACCCCTCCACTTT	CASSSRGRGDSPLHF
TRBV4-2	.	.	TRBJ2-3	TGTGCCAGCAGCCACCTAGACACTAGCACAGATACGCAGTATTTT	CASSHLDTSTDTQYF
TRBV7-2	many	TRBD1	TRBJ1-1	TGTGCCAGCAGCGACCGGGACAGGGGGCTAGGGAAAGAAGCTTTCTTT	CASSDRDRGLGKEAFF
TRBV12-5	.	.	TRBJ1-2	TGTGCTAGTGGTCCAACCGGGGTGATCTATGGCTACACCTTC	CASGPTGVIYGYTF
TRBV19	.	.	TRBJ1-5	TGTGCCAGTAATGAGGTCCTTAGCAATCAGCCCCAGCATTTT	CASNEVLSNQPQHF
TRBV7-8	.	.	TRBJ1-2	TGTGCCAGCAGCCCTTTGAGGGATAACGACTATGGCTACACCTTC	CASSPLRDNDYGYTF
TRBV11-2	.	.	TRBJ1-3	TGTGCCAGCAGTTACGGGGGGTCGGGCTGGAACACCATATATTTT	CASSYGGSGWNTIYF
TRBV6-2/TRBV6-3	.	TRBD1	TRBJ2-1	TGTGCCAGCAGTTACCATAGGACAGGGGCGATCTACAATGAGCAGTTCTTC	CASSYHRTGAIYNEQFF
TRBV12-3/TRBV12-4	many	TRBD1	TRBJ2-2	TGTGCCAGCAGTTCGACAGGGACCACCGGGGAGCTGTTTTTT	CASSSTGTTGELFF
TRBV4-3	few	TRBD1	TRBJ1-2	TGCGCCAGCAGCCAACCAGGACAGGAACGCAGTGGCTACACCTTC	CASSQPGQERSGYTF
TRBV6-8	.	.	TRBJ2-5	TGTGCCAGCACGACAGAGATACACCAAGAGACCCAGTACTTC	CASTTEIHQETQYF
TRBV10-3	.	.	TRBJ2-1	TGTGCCATCAGTGAGAGAGAGCGGGTCTCCTACAATGAGCAGTTCTTC	CAISERERVSYNEQFF
TRBV4-1	few	.	TRBJ1-2	TGCGCCAGCAGCCAAGATCGGGGACCCTCCTACTATGGCTACACCTTC	CASSQDRGPSYYGYTF
TRBV7-9	few	TRBD2	TRBJ2-2	TGTGCCAGCACCCGACTAGCTTCGAACACCGGGGAGCTGTTTTTT	CASTRLASNTGELFF
TRBV2	few	.	TRBJ2-2	TGTGCCAGCAATGCCAGAGCGAACACCGGGGAGCTGTTTTTT	CASNARANTGELFF
TRBV7-3	.	.	TRBJ1-1	TGTGCCAGCAGCTTCGCCCTTTTGAACACTGAAGCTTTCTTT	CASSFALLNTEAFF
TRBV6-2/TRBV6-3	few	.	TRBJ2-1	TGTGCCAGCAGTTATTCCCTAGCGTCCAATGAGCAGTTCTTC	CASSYSLASNEQFF
TRBV27	few	.	TRBJ2-7	TGTGCCAGCAGTTTATTTCAGGCGCGTGATACCGAGCAGTACTTC	CASSLFQARDTEQYF
TRBV4-1	.	.	TRBJ1-1	TGCGCCAGCAGCTTTCGACCCGAGAGGGGAGACACTGAAGCTTTCTTT	CASSFRPERGDTEAFF
TRBV6-5	.	.	TRBJ2-5	TGTGCCAGCAGTTACTCCCCCCCGTTCGGGGAGACCCAGTACTTC	CASSYSPPFGETQYF
TRBV20-1	few	.	TRBJ2-1	TGCAGTGCTAGAGGGACGGCAGACAATGAGCAGTTCTTC	CSARGTADNEQFF
TRBV7-9	.	.	TRBJ1-2	TGTGCCAGCAGCTTACATGGTGACAACACCTTC	CASSLHGDNTF
TRBV27	few	TRBD1	TRBJ2-2	TGTGCCAGCAGTTATGGACAGGGGGGCGGGGAGCTGTTTTTT	CASSYGQGGGELFF
TRBV7-9	.	.	TRBJ2-5	TGTGCCAGCAGCTTGGAGACACCACAAGAGACCCAGTACTTC	CASSLETPQETQYF
TRBV7-6	few	.	TRBJ2-1	TGTGCCAGCAGCTTAGGCGGGGGCTGGGGGGCCTCTTACAATGAGCAGTTCTTC	CASSLGGGWGASYNEQFF
TRBV27	few	.	TRBJ1-6	TGTGCCAGCCAACGAGGACGGAATTCACCCCTCCACTTT	CASQRGRNSPLHF
TRBV20-1	few	.	TRBJ2-7	TGCAGTGCTAGAGATCTCGTCGCCACCCCCTACGAGCAGTACTTC	CSARDLVATPYEQYF
TRBV2	few	.	TRBJ2-5	TGTGCCAGCCCGGGAGTGGGGGGGGCCCGAGAGACCCAGTACTTC	CASPGVGGARETQYF
TRBV24-1	.	.	TRBJ2-6	TGTGCCACCAGCGCAGGGGCTGGGGCCAACGTCCTGACTTTC	CATSAGAGANVLTF
TRBV14	few	.	TRBJ1-2	TGTGCCAGCAGCCAAGGAAAGGGGAGAGCAACTGGCTACACCTTC	CASSQGKGRATGYTF
TRBV28	few	.	TRBJ1-5	TGTGCCAGCAGTTTAATAAGGGAAATGCAGCCCCAGCATTTT	CASSLIREMQPQHF
TRBV27	.	TRBD2	TRBJ2-5	TGTGCCAGCAGTTTGTCTAGCGGGGGGATAGGAGAGACCCAGTACTTC	CASSLSSGGIGETQYF